These 9 T cell receptor beta chains came from one sample sequenced in a study of cytomegalovirus exposure and HLA in healthy donors. The PCR made use of 60 Vbeta and 13 Jbeta primers. Repertoires were generated with immunoSEQ multiplex PCR, while TCRdb's copy carries only in-frame clones and drops some. The table has fewer than 200,000 clones, around 76% seen once. Sequences were obtained from PBMCs. All receptors derive from a female donor in good health and CMV-seronegative.

The genes are TRBV7-9 and TRBJ2-5; 10 bases agree with TRBD1. After removal of 1 base from V and 5 bases from J, the junction contained 13 bases not matched to a gene. The CDR3 has 18 residues. Per germline, CDR1 SEHNR and CDR2 FQNEAQ (reference sequence). In nucleotides, the CDR3 is TGTGCCAGCAGCTTAGATCGACAGGGGGCTGGGCGTGGGGAGACCCAGTACTTC. As protein: CASSLDRQGAGRGETQYF.

Turning to this clone: At one of its ends the junction is not consistent with the germline gene, which may arise from a read error. Other DNA sequences within the sample encode an identical CDR3. V is TRBV9 and J is TRBJ2-7; 15 nucleotides line up with TRBD2. The germline gives CDR1 SGDLS, CDR2 YYNGEE. The CDR3 extends over 15 amino acids. The CDR3 nucleotides are TGTGCCAGCAGTGTAGCGGGACTAGCGGGAGGCGAGCAGTACTTC. This codes for CASSVAGLAGGEQYF.

With regard to this clone: An end of the junction does not agree with germline; a read error may underlie this. The V call is TRBV5-4, the J call TRBJ2-3, with 7 positions matching TRBD2. The CDR3 is 15 residues long. Germline-derived CDR1 and CDR2 are SGHNT and YYREEE (reference sequence). The CDR3 loop reads CASNLRTSGTDTQYF. In nucleotides, the CDR3 is TGTGCCAGCAACTTGAGAACTAGCGGCACAGATACGCAGTATTTT.

DNA of the CDR3: TGTGCCAGCAGTGCTACCCCCCACAGGGGGATTAATGAAAAACTGTTTTTT. This translates into CASSATPHRGINEKLFF. The chain employs TRBV9 and TRBJ1-4; 8 nucleotides agree with TRBD1. The length of the CDR3 is 17 residues. Trimming cost V 5 bases and J 4 bases; bases outside gene matches: 13. The germline V gene encodes CDR1 SGDLS and CDR2 YYNGEE.

This clone came up a few times. This chain uses TRBV29-1 with TRBJ1-2, with D possibly TRBD1 on 6 matching bases. V was shortened by 2 bases and J by 2 bases, with 18 bases between the two germline ends. Germline V lookup: CDR1 SQVTM, CDR2 ANQGSEA. CDR3 length: 16 residues. CDR3 in amino acids: CSVETLQGAYNYGYTF. CDR3 nucleotide sequence: TGCAGCGTTGAAACACTACAGGGTGCATACAACTATGGCTACACCTTC.

The chain combines TRBV30 with TRBJ1-5; D might be TRBD1 (6 bases). V lost 3 bases and J 5 bases, leaving 17 bases between the germline ends. This CDR3 has 15 residues. Germline V gene lookup returns CDR1 GTSNPN and CDR2 SVGIG (reference sequence). The CDR3 DNA is TGTGCCTGGAGCGGAACGACAGGCAAATATCAGCCCCAGCATTTT. Protein sequence: CAWSGTTGKYQPQHF.

This clone was counted a single time. This chain links TRBV5-1 with TRBJ2-1; D possibly corresponds to TRBD2 (6 bases). The germline V gene has CDR1 SGHRS and CDR2 YFSETQ. The CDR3 is 16 residues long. Trimming left V 2 bases short and J 1 base short, with 13 bases between. The CDR3 is CASSFPRDGSYNEQFF. CDR3 nucleotide sequence: TGCGCCAGCAGCTTTCCGCGGGACGGGTCCTACAATGAGCAGTTCTTC.

The rearrangement links TRBV1 to TRBJ1-2. TRBV1 is reported as a pseudogene. The CDR3 sequence is 14 residues long. The CDR3 sequence: CTSSPTGWGDGYTF. CDR3 coding DNA: TGCACCAGCAGCCCAACCGGGTGGGGGGATGGCTACACCTTC.

This clone was recorded a few times. The chain is built from TRBV7-9 and TRBJ2-7; D is unclear. Trimming stripped 5 bases from V and 3 bases from J, with 5 bases between. This CDR3 has 11 amino acids. Looked up from germline, CDR1 is SEHNR and CDR2 is FQNEAQ (reference sequence). The CDR3 sequence is CASSPLYEQYF. The CDR3, as DNA: TGTGCCAGCAGCCCCCTCTACGAGCAGTACTTC.